This TCR beta chain originates from a study of regulatory T cells in long-lasting Graves disease. Study-level information: Graves' patients diagnosed newly had used antithyroid drugs under 3 months.

This CDR3 is built from 19 residues. V trimming: 1 base; J trimming: 7 bases; junction bases outside the gene matches: 10. The germline gives CDR1 SGHTA, CDR2 FQGNSA. TCR beta libraries were built with iRepertoire HTBI primers and Arm-PCR of CDR3 regions. Via MiXCR, TCRdb re-called the multiplex PCR reads, giving one row per CDR3 protein. This sample yields approximately 230,000 distinct CDR3 sequences, of which around 18% are seen a single time; approximately 20% belongs to the top ten. Time point noted: newly diagnosed GD, antithyroid drugs for less than 3 months. RNA from PBMCs was the source of the TCR library. An endocrinology unit in Xi'an, China, supplied the patients. A volume of about 9.9 milliliters of peripheral blood was collected in EDTA tubes. This clonotype has a count of ten or more.

The receptor comes from a female donor with Graves disease. V gene TRBV7-2 combines with J gene TRBJ2-1; 16 positions match TRBD2. Sample: peripheral blood mononuclear cells (PBMCs), taken at new diagnosis, from a patient treated with antithyroid drugs. The CDR3 nucleotides are TGTGCCAGCAGCTTAGTGGGGGGACTAGCGGGAGGGCCGGGGAATGAGCAGTTCTTC. Residues: CASSLVGGLAGGPGNEQFF.